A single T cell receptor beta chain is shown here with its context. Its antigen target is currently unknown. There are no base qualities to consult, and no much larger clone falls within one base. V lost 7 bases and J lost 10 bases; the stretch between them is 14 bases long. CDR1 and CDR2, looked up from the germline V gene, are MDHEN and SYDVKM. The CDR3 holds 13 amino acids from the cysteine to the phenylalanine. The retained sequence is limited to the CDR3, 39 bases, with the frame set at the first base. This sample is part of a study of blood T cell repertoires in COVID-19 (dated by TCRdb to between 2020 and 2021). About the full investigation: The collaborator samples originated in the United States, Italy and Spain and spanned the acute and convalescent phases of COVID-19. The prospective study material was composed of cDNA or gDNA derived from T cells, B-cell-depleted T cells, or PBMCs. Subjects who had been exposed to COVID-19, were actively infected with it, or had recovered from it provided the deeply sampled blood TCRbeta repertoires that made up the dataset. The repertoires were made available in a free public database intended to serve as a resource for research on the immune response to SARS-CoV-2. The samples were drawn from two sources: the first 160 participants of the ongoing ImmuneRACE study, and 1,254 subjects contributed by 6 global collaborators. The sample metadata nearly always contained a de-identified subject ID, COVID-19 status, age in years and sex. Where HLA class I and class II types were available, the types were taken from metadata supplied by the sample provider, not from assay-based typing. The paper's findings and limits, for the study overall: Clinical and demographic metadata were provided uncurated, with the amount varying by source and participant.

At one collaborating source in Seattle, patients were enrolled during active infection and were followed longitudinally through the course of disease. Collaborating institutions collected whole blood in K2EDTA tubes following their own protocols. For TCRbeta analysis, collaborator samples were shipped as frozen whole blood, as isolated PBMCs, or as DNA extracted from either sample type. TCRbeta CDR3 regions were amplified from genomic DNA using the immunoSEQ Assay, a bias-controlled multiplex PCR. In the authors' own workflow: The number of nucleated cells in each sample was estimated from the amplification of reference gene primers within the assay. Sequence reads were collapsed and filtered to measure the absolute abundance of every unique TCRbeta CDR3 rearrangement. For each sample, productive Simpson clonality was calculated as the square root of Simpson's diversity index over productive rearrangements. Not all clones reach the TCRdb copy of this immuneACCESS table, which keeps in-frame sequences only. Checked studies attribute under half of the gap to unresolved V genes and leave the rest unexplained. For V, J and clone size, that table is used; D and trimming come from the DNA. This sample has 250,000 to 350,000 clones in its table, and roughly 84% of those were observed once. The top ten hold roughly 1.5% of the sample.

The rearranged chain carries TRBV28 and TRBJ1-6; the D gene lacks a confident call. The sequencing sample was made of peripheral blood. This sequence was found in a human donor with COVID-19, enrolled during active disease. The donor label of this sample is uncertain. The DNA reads TGTGCCAGCATCCCCGTGCGAGGGTCACCCCTCCACTTT. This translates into CASIPVRGSPLHF.